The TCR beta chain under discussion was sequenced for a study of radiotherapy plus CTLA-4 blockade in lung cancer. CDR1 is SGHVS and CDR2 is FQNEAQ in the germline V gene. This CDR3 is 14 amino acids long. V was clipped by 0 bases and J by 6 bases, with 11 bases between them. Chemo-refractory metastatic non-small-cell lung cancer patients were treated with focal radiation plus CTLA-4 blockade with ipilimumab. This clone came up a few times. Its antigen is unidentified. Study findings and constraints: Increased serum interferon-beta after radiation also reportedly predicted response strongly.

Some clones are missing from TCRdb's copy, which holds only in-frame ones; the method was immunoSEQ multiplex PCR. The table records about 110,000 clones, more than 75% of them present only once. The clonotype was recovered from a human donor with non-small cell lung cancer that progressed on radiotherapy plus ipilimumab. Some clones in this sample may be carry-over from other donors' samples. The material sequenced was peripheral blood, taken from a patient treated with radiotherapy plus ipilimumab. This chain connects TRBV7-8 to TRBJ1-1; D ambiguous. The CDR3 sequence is CASSLAQQGAEAFF. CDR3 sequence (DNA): TGTGCCAGCAGCTTAGCGCAACAAGGCGCTGAAGCTTTCTTT. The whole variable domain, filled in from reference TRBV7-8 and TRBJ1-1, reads GAGVSQSPRYKVAKRGQDVALRCDPISGHVSLFWYQQALGQGPEFLTYFQNEAQLDKSGLPSDRFFAERPEGSVSTLKIQRTQQEDSAVYLCASSLAQQGAEAFFGQGTRLTVV.